This TCR beta chain derives from a study of T cells in Graves' hyperthyroidism and ophthalmopathy. RNA transcripts were the template for amplifying TCR beta CDR3 regions. TCR CDR3 underwent first-round RT-PCR with the HTBI primer set. MiXCR, applied by TCRdb to the multiplex PCR reads, yields one record per CDR3 protein. This table has approximately 610,000 distinct CDR3 sequences, 16% appearing once. Patients counted as stable if ophthalmopathy did not develop within 18 months. The study based diagnoses on clinical symptoms, serum thyroxine and TRAb, thyroid ultrasound and orbital computed tomography. The CDR3 has 16 amino acids. Trimming cost V 2 bases and J 2 bases, with 13 bases left between them. The germline CDR1 and CDR2 sequences are LGHNA and YSLEER. On this clonotype: What it binds is unknown.

Study results and limitations: Separating ophthalmopathy from stable hyperthyroidism was achieved by a 13 V-J model.

The V gene is TRBV4-3, the J gene TRBJ1-5; a possible D gene is TRBD1 (5 bases). The sample comprised blood. This TCR came from a woman aged 18 to 35 with Graves' hyperthyroidism. The CDR3 sequence is CASSQTTWGGNQPQHF. The CDR3 bases are TGCGCCAGCAGCCAAACCACTTGGGGGGGCAATCAGCCCCAGCATTTT.